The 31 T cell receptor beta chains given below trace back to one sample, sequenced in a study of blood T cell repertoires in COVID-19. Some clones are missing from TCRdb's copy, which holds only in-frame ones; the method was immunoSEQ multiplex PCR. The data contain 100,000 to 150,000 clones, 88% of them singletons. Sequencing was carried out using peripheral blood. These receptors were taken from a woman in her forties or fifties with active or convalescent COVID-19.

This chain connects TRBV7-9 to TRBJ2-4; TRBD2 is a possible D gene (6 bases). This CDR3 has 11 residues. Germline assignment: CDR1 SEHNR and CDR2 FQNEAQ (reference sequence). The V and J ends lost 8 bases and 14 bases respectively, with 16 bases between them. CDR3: CASRGGGWEYF. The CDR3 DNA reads TGTGCCAGCCGGGGAGGAGGTTGGGAGTACTTC. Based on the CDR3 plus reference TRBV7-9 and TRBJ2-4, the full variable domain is DTGVSQNPRHKITKRGQNVTFRCDPISEHNRLYWYRQTLGQGPEFLTYFQNEAQLEKSRLLSDRFSAERPKGSFSTLEIQRTEQGDSAMYLCASRGGGWEYFGAGTRLSVL.

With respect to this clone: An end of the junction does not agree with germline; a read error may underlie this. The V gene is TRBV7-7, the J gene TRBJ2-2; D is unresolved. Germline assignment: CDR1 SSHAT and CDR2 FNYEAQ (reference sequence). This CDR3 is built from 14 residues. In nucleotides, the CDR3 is TGTGCTAGCAGCACATCCCTCGGGACCGGGGAGCTGTTTTTT. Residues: CASSTSLGTGELFF. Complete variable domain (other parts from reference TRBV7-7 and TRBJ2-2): GAGVSQSPRYKVTKRGQDVTLRCDPISSHATLYWYQQALGQGPEFLTYFNYEAQPDKSGLPSDRFSAERPEGSISTLTIQRTEQRDSAMYRCASSTSLGTGELFFGEGSRLTVL.

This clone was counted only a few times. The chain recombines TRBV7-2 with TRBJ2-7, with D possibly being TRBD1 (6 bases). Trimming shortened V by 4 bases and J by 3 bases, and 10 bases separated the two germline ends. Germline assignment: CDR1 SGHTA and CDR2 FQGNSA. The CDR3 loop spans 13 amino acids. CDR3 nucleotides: TGTGCCAGCAGCTGGGGACACCTCTACGAGCAGTACTTC. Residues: CASSWGHLYEQYF.

The CDR3 loop is CASSLRGTGNEKLFF. CDR3 DNA sequence: TGTGCCAGCAGCTTAAGGGGGACAGGGAATGAAAAACTGTTTTTT. V gene TRBV11-2 combines with J gene TRBJ1-4; 9 bases are a match to TRBD1. The CDR3 sequence is 15 residues long. V was clipped by 2 bases and J by 5 bases; unmatched bases: 3. CDR1 and CDR2 from the germline V gene are SGHAT and FQNNGV.

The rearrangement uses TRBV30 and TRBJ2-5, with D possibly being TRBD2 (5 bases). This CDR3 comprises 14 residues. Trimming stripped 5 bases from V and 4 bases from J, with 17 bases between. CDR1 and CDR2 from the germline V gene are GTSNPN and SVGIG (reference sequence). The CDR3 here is CAWVGRPPRETQYF. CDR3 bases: TGTGCCTGGGTGGGGAGACCCCCAAGAGAGACCCAGTACTTC.

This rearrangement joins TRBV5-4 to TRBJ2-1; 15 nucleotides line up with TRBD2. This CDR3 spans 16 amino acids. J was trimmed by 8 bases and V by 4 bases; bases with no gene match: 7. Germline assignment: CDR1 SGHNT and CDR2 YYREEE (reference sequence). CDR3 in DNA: TGTGCCAGCAGCGCCATACGGACTAGCGGGGGGGATGAGCAGTTCTTC. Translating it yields CASSAIRTSGGDEQFF.

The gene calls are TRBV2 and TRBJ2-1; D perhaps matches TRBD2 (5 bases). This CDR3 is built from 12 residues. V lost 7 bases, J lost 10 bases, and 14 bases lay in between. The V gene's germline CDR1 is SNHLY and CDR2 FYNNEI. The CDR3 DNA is TGTGCCAGCATAGGAGGAGTTGGCGAGCAGTTCTTC. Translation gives CASIGGVGEQFF.

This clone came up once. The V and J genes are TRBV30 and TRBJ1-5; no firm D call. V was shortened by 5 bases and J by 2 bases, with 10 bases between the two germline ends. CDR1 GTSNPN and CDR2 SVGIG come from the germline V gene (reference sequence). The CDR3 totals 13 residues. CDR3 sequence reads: CAWGVRGNQPQHF. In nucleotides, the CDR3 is TGTGCCTGGGGGGTGAGGGGCAATCAGCCCCAGCATTTT.

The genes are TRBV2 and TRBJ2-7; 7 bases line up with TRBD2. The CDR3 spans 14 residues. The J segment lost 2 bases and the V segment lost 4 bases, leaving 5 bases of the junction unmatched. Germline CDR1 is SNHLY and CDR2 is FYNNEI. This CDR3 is CASSAGGTTYEQYF. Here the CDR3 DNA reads TGTGCCAGCAGTGCTGGGGGGACTACCTACGAGCAGTACTTC.

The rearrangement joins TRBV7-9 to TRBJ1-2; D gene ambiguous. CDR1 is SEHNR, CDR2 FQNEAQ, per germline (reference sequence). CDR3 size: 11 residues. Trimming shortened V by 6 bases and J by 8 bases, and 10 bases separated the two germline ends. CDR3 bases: TGTGCCAGCAGGCGGATCGAGGGCTACACCTTC. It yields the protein CASRRIEGYTF.

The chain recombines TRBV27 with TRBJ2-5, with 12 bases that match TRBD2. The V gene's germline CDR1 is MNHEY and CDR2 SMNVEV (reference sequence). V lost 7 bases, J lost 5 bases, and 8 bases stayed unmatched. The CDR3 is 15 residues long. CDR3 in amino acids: CASTRLAGEVETQYF. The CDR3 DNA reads TGTGCCAGCACAAGACTAGCGGGAGAGGTGGAGACCCAGTACTTC.

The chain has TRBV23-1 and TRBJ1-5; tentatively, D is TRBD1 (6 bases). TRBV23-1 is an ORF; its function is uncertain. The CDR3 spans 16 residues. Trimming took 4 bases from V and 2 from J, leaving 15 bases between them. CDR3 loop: CASSPPRDTRNQPQHF. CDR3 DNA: TGCGCCAGCAGTCCTCCCCGGGACACCCGCAATCAGCCCCAGCATTTT.

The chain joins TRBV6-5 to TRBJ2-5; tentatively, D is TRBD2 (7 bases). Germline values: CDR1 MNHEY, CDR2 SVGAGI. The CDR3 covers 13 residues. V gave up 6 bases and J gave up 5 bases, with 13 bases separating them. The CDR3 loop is CASRAGAVETQYF. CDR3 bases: TGTGCCAGCAGGGCGGGGGCGGTGGAGACCCAGTACTTC.

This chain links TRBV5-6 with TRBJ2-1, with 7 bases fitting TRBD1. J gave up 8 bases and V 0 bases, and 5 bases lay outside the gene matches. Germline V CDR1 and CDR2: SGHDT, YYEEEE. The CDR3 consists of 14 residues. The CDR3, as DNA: TGTGCCAGCAGCTTGGTGGACAGGAGCTATGAGCAGTTCTTC. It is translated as CASSLVDRSYEQFF.

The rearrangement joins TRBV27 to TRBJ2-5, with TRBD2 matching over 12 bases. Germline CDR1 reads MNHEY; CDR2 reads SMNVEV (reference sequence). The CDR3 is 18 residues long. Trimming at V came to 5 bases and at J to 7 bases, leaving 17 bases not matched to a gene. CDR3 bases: TGTGCCAGCAGTCCTGGGGCTAGCGGGAGGGCCTATTACGGGACCCAGTACTTC. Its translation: CASSPGASGRAYYGTQYF.

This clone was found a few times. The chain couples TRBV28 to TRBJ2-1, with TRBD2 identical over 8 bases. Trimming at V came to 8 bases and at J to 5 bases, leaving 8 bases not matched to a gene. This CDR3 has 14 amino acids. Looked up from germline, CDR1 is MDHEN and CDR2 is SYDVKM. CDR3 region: CASHVSGTDNEQFF. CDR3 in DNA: TGTGCCAGCCACGTTAGCGGGACGGACAATGAGCAGTTCTTC. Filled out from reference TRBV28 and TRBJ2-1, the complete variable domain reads DVKVTQSSRYLVKRTGEKVFLECVQDMDHENMFWYRQDPGLGLRLIYFSYDVKMKEKGDIPEGYSVSREKKERFSLILESASTNQTSMYLCASHVSGTDNEQFFGPGTRLTVL.

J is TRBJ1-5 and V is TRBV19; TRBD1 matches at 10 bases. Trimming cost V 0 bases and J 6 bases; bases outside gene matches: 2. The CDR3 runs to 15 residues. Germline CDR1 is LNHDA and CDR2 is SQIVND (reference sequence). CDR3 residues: CASSIEGQGGQPQHF. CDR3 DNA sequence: TGTGCCAGTAGTATAGAAGGACAGGGGGGTCAGCCCCAGCATTTT.

CDR3 sequence: CASRVRGQETQYF. In nucleotides, the CDR3 is TGTGCCAGCAGAGTGCGGGGACAAGAGACCCAGTACTTC. The chain is built from TRBV13 and TRBJ2-5, with a weak D call TRBD2 (6 bases). The V end was cut by 6 bases, the J end by 2 bases, with 10 bases between. CDR1 and CDR2 from the germline V gene are PRHDT and FYEKMQ (reference sequence). This CDR3 spans 13 amino acids.

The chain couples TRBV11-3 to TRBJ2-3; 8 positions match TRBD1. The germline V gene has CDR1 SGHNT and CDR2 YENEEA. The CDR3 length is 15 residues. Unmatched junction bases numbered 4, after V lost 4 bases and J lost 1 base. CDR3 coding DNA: TGTGCCAGCAGCTCCGGACAGGGCCGCACAGATACGCAGTATTTT. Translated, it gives CASSSGQGRTDTQYF.

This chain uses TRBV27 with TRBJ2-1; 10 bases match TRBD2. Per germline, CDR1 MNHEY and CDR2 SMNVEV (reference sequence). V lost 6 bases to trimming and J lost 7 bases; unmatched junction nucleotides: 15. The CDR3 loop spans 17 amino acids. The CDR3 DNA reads TGTGCCAGCAGGAGATTGGGACCGGGACTAGCGTTGAATGAGCAGTTCTTC. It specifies CASRRLGPGLALNEQFF.

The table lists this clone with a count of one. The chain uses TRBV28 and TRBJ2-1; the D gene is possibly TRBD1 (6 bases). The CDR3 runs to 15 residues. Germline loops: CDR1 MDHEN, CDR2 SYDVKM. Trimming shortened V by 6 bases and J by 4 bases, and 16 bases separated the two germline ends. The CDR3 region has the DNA TGTGCCAGCAGCCCGGACAGTTTTCGGTACAATGAGCAGTTCTTC. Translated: CASSPDSFRYNEQFF.

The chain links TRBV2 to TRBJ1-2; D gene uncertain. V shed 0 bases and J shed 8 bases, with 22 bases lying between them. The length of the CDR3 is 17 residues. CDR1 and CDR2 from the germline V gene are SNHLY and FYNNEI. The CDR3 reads CASSEAVGPRAPGGYTF. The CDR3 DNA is TGTGCCAGCAGTGAAGCAGTTGGACCGAGGGCCCCGGGCGGCTACACCTTC.

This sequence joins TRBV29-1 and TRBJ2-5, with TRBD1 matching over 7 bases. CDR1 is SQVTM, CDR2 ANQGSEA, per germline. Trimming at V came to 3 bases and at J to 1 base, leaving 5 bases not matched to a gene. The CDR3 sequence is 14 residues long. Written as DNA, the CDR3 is TGCAGCGTTGATCACCAGGGGGTCCAAGAGACCCAGTACTTC. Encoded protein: CSVDHQGVQETQYF.

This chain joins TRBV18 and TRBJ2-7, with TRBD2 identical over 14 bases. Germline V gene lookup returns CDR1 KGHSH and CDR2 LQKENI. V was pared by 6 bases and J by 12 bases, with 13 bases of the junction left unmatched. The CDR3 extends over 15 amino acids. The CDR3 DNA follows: TGTGCCAGCTCGATCACCGAGGGACTAGCGGGAGATCGGTACTTC. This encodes CASSITEGLAGDRYF.

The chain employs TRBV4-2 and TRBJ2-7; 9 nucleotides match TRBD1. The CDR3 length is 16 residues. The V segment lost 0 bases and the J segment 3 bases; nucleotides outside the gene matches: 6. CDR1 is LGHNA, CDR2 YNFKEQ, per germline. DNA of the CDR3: TGTGCCAGCAGCCAAGAATCACAGGGGGCGAGCTACGAGCAGTACTTC. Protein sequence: CASSQESQGASYEQYF.

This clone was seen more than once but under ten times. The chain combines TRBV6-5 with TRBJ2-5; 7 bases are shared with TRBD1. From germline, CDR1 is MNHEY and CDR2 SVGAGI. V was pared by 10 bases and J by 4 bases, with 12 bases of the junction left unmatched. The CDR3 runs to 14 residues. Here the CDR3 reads CATKQGPLGETQYF. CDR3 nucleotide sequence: TGTGCCACCAAACAGGGGCCGCTGGGAGAGACCCAGTACTTC.

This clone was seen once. The CDR3 DNA sequence: TGTGCCAGCTCAATACAGGGCCCCGGGGAGCTGTTTTTT. Its protein product is CASSIQGPGELFF. The rearrangement joins TRBV18 to TRBJ2-2, with a tentative D call TRBD1 (6 bases). Germline lookup yields CDR1 KGHSH and CDR2 LQKENI. Trimming cost V 5 bases and J 6 bases, with 10 bases left between them. The CDR3 sequence is 13 residues long. Full variable domain (outside the CDR3, taken from reference TRBV18 and TRBJ2-2): NAGVMQNPRHLVRRRGQEARLRCSPMKGHSHVYWYRQLPEEGLKFMVYLQKENIIDESGMPKERFSAEFPKEGPSILRIQQVVRGDSAAYFCASSIQGPGELFFGEGSRLTVL.

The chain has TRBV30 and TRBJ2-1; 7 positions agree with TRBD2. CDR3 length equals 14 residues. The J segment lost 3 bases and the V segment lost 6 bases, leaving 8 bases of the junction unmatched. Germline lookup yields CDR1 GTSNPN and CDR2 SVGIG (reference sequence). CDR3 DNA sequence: TGTGCCTGCCAACTAGCGAGAGACTACAATGAGCAGTTCTTC. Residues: CACQLARDYNEQFF.

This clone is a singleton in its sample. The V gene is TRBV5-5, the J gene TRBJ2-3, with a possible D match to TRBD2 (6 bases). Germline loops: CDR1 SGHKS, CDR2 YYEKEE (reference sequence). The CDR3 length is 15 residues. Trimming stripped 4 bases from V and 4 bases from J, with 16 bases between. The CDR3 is CASSLQTRIADTQYF. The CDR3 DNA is TGTGCCAGCAGCCTCCAGACTAGAATTGCAGATACGCAGTATTTT.

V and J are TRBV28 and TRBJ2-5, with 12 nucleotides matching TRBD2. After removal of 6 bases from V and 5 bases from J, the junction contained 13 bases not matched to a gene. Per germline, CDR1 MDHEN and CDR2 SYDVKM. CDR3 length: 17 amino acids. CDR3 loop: CASSRGASGRASETQYF. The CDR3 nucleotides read TGTGCCAGCAGCCGCGGGGCTAGCGGGAGGGCCAGTGAGACCCAGTACTTC.

The CDR3 sequence: CASSLSPSWNPNGLADYNEQFF. The CDR3 nucleotides are TGTGCCAGCAGTTTATCCCCCAGCTGGAACCCAAACGGACTAGCGGACTACAATGAGCAGTTCTTC. The V gene is TRBV28, the J gene TRBJ2-1; TRBD2 agrees at 10 bases. CDR1 is MDHEN and CDR2 is SYDVKM in the germline V gene. The ends lost 1 base at V and 3 bases at J; junction bases unmatched: 21. The CDR3 length is 22 residues.